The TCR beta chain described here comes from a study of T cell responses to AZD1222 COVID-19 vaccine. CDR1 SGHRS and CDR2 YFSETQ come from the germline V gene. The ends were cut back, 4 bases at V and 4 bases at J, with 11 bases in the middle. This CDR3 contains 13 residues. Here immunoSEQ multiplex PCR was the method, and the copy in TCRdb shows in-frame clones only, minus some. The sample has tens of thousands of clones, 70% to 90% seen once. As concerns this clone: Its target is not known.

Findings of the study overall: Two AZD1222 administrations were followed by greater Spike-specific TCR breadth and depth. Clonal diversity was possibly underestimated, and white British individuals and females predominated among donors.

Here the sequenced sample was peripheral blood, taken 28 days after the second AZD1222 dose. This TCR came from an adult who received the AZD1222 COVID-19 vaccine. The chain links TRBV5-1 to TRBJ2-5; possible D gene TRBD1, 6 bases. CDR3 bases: TGCGCCAGCAGCCCAGGGACATTAGAGACCCAGTACTTC. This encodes CASSPGTLETQYF.